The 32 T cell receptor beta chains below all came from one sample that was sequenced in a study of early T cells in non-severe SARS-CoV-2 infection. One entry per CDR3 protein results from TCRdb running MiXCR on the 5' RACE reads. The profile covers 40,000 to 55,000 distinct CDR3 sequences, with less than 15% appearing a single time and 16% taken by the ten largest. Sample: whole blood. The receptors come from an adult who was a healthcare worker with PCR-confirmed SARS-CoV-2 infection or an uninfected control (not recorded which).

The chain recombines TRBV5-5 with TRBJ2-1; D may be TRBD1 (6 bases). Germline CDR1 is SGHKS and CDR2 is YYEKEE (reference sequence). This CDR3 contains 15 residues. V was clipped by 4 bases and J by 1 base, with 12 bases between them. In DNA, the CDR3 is TGTGCCAGCAGCCCTTCGCAGGGGTCCTACAATGAGCAGTTCTTC. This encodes CASSPSQGSYNEQFF.

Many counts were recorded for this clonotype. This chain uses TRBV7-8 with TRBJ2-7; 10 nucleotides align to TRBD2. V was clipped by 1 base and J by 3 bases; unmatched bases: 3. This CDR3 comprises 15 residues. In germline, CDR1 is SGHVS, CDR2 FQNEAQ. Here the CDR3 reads CASSLGAGGVYEQYF. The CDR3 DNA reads TGTGCCAGCAGCTTAGGAGCGGGGGGGGTCTACGAGCAGTACTTC.

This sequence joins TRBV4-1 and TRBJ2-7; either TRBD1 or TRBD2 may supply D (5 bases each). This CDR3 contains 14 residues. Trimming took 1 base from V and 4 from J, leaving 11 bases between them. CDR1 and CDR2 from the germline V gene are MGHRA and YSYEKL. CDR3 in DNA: TGCGCCAGCAGCCAAGTAGGGGACGGTTACGAGCAGTACTTC. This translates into CASSQVGDGYEQYF.

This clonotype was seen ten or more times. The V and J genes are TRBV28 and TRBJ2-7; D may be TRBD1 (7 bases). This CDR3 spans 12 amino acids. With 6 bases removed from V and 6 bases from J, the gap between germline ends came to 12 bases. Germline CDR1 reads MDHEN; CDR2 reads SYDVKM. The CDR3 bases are TGTGCCAGCAGCCGGAGGGGGCTCGAGCAGTACTTC. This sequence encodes CASSRRGLEQYF.

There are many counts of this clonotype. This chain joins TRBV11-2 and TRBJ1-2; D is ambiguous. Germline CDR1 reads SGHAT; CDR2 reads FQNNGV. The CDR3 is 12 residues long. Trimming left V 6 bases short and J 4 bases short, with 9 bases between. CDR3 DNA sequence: TGTGCCAGCAGTAGTAGTCTCTATGGCTACACCTTC. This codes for CASSSSLYGYTF.

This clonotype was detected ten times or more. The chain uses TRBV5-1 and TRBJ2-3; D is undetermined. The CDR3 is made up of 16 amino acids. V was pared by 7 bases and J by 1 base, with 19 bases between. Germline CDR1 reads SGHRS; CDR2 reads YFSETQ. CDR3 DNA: TGCGCCAGCCGACCCGTTAAGGTCCTCGGCACAGATACGCAGTATTTT. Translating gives CASRPVKVLGTDTQYF.

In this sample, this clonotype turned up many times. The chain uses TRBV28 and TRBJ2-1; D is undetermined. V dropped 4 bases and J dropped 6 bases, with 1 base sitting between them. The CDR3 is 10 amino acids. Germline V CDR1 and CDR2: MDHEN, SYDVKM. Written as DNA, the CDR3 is TGTGCCAGCAGTTCCAATGAGCAGTTCTTC. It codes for CASSSNEQFF.

CDR3 sequence: CSARLDSYEQYF. Written as DNA, the CDR3 is TGCAGTGCTAGGTTAGACAGCTACGAGCAGTACTTC. V gene TRBV20-1 combines with J gene TRBJ2-7; maybe TRBD1 (5 bases). The germline gives CDR1 DFQATT, CDR2 SNEGSKA (reference sequence). V lost 3 bases to trimming and J lost 3 bases, with 9 bases between them. The CDR3 contains 12 residues.

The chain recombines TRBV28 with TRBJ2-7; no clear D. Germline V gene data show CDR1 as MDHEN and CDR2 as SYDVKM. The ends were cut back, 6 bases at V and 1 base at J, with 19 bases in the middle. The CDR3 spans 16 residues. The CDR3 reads CASSPLVRMPSYEQYF. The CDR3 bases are TGTGCCAGCAGCCCCCTTGTGCGGATGCCATCCTACGAGCAGTACTTC.

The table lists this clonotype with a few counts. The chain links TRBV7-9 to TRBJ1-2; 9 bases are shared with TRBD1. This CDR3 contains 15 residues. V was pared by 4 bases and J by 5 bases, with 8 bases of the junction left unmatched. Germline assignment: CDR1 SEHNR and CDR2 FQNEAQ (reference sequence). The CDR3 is CASSSPDRGSYGYTF. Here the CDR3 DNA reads TGTGCCAGCAGCTCACCAGACAGGGGGTCGTATGGCTACACCTTC. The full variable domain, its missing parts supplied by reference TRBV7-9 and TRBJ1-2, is DTGVSQNPRHKITKRGQNVTFRCDPISEHNRLYWYRQTLGQGPEFLTYFQNEAQLEKSRLLSDRFSAERPKGSFSTLEIQRTEQGDSAMYLCASSSPDRGSYGYTFGSGTRLTVV.

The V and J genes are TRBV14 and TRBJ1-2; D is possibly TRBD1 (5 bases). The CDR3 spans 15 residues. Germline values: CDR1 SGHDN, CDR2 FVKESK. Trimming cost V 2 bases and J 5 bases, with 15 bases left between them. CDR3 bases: TGTGCCAGCAGCCAACGCTTGGCAGGGTCATATGGCTACACCTTC. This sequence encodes CASSQRLAGSYGYTF.

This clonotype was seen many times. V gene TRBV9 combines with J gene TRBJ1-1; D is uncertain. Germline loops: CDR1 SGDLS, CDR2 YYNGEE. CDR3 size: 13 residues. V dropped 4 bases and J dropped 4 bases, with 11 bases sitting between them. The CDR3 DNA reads TGTGCCAGCAGCCAAACATTTGCCACTGAAGCTTTCTTT. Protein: CASSQTFATEAFF.

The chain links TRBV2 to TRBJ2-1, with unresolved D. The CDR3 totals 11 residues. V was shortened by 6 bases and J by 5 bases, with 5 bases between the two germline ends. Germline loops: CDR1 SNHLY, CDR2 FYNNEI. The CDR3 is CASRQNNEQFF. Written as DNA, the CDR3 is TGTGCCAGCAGGCAGAACAATGAGCAGTTCTTC.

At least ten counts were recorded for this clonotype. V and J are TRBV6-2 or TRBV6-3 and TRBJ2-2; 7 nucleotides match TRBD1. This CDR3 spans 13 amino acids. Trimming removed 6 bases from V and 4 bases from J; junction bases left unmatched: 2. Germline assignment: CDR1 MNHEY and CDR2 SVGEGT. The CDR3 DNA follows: TGTGCCAGCAGAAACAGGGGCACCGGGGAGCTGTTTTTT. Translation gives CASRNRGTGELFF.

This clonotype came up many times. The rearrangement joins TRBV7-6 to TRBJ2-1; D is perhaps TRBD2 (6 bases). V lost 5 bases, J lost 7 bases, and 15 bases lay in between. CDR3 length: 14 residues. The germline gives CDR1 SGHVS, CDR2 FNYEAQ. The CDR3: CASSPLLARNEQFF. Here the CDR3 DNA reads TGTGCCAGCAGCCCTCTTCTAGCGAGGAATGAGCAGTTCTTC.

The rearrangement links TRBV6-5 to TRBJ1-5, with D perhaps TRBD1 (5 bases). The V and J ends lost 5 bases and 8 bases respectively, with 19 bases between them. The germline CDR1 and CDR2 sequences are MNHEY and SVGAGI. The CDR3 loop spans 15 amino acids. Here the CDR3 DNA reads TGTGCCAGCAGTGAAGACGGGACCTTTGACGAGCCCCAGCATTTT. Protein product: CASSEDGTFDEPQHF.

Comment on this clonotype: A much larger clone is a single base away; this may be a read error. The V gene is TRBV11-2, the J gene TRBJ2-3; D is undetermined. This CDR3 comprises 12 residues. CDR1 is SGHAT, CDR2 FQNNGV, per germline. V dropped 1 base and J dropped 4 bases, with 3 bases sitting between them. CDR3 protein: CASSLAADTQYF. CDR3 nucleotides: TGTGCCAGCAGCTTAGCGGCAGATACGCAGTATTTT.

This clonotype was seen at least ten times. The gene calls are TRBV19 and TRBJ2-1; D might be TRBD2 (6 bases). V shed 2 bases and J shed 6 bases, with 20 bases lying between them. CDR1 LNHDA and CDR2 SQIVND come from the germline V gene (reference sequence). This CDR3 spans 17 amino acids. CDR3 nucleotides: TGTGCCAGTAGTATACTCCCCCCCCAGGGAGGAGGCAATGAGCAGTTCTTC. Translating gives CASSILPPQGGGNEQFF.

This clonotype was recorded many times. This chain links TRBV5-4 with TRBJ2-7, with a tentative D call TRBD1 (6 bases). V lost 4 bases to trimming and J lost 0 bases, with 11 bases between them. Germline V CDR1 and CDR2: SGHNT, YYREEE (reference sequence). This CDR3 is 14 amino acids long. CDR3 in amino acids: CASSKGGNSYEQYF. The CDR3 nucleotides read TGTGCCAGCAGCAAAGGGGGAAACTCCTACGAGCAGTACTTC.

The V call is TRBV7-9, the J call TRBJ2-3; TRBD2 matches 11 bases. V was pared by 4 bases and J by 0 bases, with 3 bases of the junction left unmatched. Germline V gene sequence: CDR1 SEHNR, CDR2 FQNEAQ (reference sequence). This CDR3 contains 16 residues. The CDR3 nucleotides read TGTGCCAGCAGCTCTGGGACTAGCGGAAGCACAGATACGCAGTATTTT. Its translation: CASSSGTSGSTDTQYF.

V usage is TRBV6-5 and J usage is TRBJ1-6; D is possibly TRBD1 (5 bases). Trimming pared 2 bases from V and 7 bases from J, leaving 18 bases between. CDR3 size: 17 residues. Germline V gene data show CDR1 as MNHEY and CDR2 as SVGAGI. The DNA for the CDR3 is TGTGCCAGCAGTTACCTATCCCCAGGGATGGCAAATTCACCCCTCCACTTT. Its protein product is CASSYLSPGMANSPLHF.

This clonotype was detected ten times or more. Here the CDR3 reads CASSAGLATDTQYF. The CDR3 coding sequence is TGTGCCAGCAGCGCGGGACTAGCTACAGATACGCAGTATTTT. This sequence joins TRBV9 and TRBJ2-3; TRBD2 agrees at 9 bases. V lost 3 bases to trimming and J lost 3 bases; unmatched junction nucleotides: 2. Germline V gives CDR1 SGDLS, CDR2 YYNGEE. There are 14 residues in the CDR3.

The CDR3 coding sequence is TGTGCCAGTAAAGGCTCTGGGGCCAACGTCCTGACTTTC. This encodes CASKGSGANVLTF. The chain combines TRBV19 with TRBJ2-6, with unresolved D. The germline V gene encodes CDR1 LNHDA and CDR2 SQIVND (reference sequence). The CDR3 runs 13 residues. Trimming stripped 7 bases from V and 0 bases from J, with 4 bases between.

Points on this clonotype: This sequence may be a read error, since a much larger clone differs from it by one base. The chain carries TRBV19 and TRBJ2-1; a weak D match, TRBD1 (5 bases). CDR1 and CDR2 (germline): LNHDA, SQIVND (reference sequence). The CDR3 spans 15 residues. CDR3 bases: TGTGCCAGTACGGTAGGGGTAAGCTCCTACAATGAGCAGATCTTC. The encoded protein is CASTVGVSSYNEQIF.

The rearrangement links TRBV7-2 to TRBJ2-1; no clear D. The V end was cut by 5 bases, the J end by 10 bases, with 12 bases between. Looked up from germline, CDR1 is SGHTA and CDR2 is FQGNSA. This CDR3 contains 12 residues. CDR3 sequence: CASSRPSQEQFF. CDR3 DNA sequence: TGTGCCAGCAGCCGCCCATCACAGGAGCAGTTCTTC.

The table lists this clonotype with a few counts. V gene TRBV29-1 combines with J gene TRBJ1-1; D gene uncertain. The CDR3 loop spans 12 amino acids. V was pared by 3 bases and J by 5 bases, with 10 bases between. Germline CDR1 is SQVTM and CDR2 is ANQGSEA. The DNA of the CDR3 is TGCAGCGTTGATCGGCGCGTTACTGAAGCTTTCTTT. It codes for CSVDRRVTEAFF. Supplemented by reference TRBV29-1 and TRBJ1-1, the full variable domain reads SAVISQKPSRDICQRGTSLTIQCQVDSQVTMMFWYRQQPGQSLTLIATANQGSEATYESGFVIDKFPISRPNLTFSTLTVSNMSPEDSSIYLCSVDRRVTEAFFGQGTRLTVV.

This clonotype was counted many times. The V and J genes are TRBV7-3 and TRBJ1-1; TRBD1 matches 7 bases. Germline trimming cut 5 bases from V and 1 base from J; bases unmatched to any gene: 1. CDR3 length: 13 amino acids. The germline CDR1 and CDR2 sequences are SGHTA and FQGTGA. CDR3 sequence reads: CASSRQGNTEAFF. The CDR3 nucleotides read TGTGCCAGCAGCCGACAGGGGAACACTGAAGCTTTCTTT.

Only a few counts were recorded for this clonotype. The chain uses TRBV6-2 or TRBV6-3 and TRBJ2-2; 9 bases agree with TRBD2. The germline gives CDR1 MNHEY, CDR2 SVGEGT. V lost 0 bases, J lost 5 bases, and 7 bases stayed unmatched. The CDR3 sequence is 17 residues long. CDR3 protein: CASSYSLSGRRTGELFF. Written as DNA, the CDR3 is TGTGCCAGCAGTTACTCCCTAAGCGGGAGGAGAACCGGGGAGCTGTTTTTT.

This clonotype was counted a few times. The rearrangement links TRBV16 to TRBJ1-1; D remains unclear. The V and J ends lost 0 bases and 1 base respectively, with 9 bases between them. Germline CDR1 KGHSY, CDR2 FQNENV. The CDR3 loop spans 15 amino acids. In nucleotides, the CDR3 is TGTGCCAGCAGCCAATCGGTTCAGCAGAACACTGAAGCTTTCTTT. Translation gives CASSQSVQQNTEAFF.

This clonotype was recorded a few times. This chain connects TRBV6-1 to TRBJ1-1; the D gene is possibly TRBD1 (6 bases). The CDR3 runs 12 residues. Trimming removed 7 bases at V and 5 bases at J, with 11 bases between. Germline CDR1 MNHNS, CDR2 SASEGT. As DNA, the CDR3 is TGTGCCAGCATCTTAGGGGGGACTGAAGCTTTCTTT. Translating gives CASILGGTEAFF.

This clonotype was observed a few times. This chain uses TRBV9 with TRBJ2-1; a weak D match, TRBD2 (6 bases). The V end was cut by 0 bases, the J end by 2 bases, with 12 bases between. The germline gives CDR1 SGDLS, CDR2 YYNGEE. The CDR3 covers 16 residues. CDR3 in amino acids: CASSVDRREPYNEQFF. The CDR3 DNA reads TGTGCCAGCAGCGTAGATAGGCGGGAACCCTACAATGAGCAGTTCTTC. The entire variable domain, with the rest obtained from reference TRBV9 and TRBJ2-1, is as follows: DSGVTQTPKHLITATGQRVTLRCSPRSGDLSVYWYQQSLDQGLQFLIQYYNGEERAKGNILERFSAQQFPDLHSELNLSSLELGDSALYFCASSVDRREPYNEQFFGPGTRLTVL.

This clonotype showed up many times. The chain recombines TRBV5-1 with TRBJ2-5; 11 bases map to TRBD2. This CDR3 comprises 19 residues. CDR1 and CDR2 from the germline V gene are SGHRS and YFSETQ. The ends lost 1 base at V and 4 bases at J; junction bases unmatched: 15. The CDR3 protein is CASSLTLTSGALPGETQYF. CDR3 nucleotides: TGCGCCAGCAGCTTGACGCTGACTAGCGGGGCATTACCGGGAGAGACCCAGTACTTC. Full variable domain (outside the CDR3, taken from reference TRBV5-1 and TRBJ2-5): KAGVTQTPRYLIKTRGQQVTLSCSPISGHRSVSWYQQTPGQGLQFLFEYFSETQRNKGNFPGRFSGRQFSNSRSEMNVSTLELGDSALYLCASSLTLTSGALPGETQYFGPGTRLLVL.